This T cell receptor beta chain emerged from a study of blood T cells in healthy people across ages. Next came a second PCR, run for about 6 to 11 cycles, which used a sample-barcoded 5' primer along with a J-beta primer mix. TCRdb processed the 5' RACE reads anew with MiXCR; each CDR3 protein has one entry. The sample records approximately 770,000 distinct CDR3 sequences, 58% being singletons. Germline V lookup: CDR1 LNHNV, CDR2 YYDKDF (reference sequence). The CDR3 is 15 residues long. V was pared by 5 bases and J by 2 bases, with 6 bases of the junction left unmatched. About this clonotype: The antigen remains unidentified.

Whole-study findings and limits: While age rose, TCR beta diversity per million T cells dropped in a roughly linear way. Diversity figures derived from one million T cells were judged to underestimate the true value.

V gene TRBV15 combines with J gene TRBJ1-2; TRBD1 matches at 9 bases. The sample comprised blood. The source is a young man in good health. CDR3 protein: CATSAGTGSNYGYTF. For the CDR3, the DNA is TGTGCCACCAGCGCCGGGACAGGGTCCAACTATGGCTACACCTTC.